Each of the 24 T cell receptor beta chains below was sequenced from the same sample in a study of glioma-infiltrating T cells after dendritic cell vaccination. Clones were sequenced by immunoSEQ multiplex PCR, and TCRdb holds only the in-frame ones, with some missing. The sample records about 38,000 clones, 82% being singletons. Sequenced here: blood, sampled before dendritic cell vaccination. The source is a human donor with glioblastoma.

This chain uses TRBV15 with TRBJ1-2; a weak D match, TRBD1 (5 bases). CDR1 is LNHNV, CDR2 YYDKDF, per germline (reference sequence). Deletions cut 1 base from V and 8 bases from J, with 11 bases between. CDR3 length: 13 amino acids. The CDR3 DNA is TGTGCCACCAGCAGAGTCTCGGGGGACGGCTACACCTTC. This sequence encodes CATSRVSGDGYTF.

The genes are TRBV11-3 and TRBJ2-1; 8 nucleotides align to TRBD2. The length of the CDR3 is 14 residues. Trimming took 6 bases from V and 8 from J; bases not matched to a gene: 9. From germline, CDR1 is SGHNT and CDR2 YENEEA. Written as DNA, the CDR3 is TGTGCCAGCAGTTCGCAGCGGGGGCTGGATGAGCAGTTCTTC. This encodes CASSSQRGLDEQFF.

V is TRBV4-2 and J is TRBJ1-4; D is undetermined. The CDR3 spans 16 residues. Trimming took off 6 bases at V and 0 bases at J, with 14 bases between the two ends. Germline V gene lookup returns CDR1 LGHNA and CDR2 YNFKEQ. CDR3 DNA sequence: TGTGCCAGCAGTCCTTCCTCCACAACAACTAATGAAAAACTGTTTTTT. Its protein product is CASSPSSTTTNEKLFF.

The V and J genes are TRBV7-9 and TRBJ2-7; 7 nucleotides match TRBD2. The germline CDR1 and CDR2 sequences are SEHNR and FQNEAQ (reference sequence). The CDR3 loop spans 14 amino acids. V lost 6 bases to trimming and J lost 0 bases; unmatched junction nucleotides: 5. The CDR3 spells CASRPTGGSYEQYF. The CDR3 coding sequence is TGTGCCAGCAGACCCACGGGGGGCTCCTACGAGCAGTACTTC.

This clone was detected once. V is TRBV4-3 and J is TRBJ1-1, with D perhaps TRBD1 (5 bases). The CDR3 spans 15 residues. Trimming removed 0 bases from V and 2 bases from J, with 10 bases in between. Per germline, CDR1 LGHNA and CDR2 YSLEER. The CDR3 DNA reads TGCGCCAGCAGCCAAGATACAGGATCCAACACTGAAGCTTTCTTT. Translating it yields CASSQDTGSNTEAFF.

The chain couples TRBV30 to TRBJ2-3; 8 bases are a match to TRBD1. CDR3 length equals 15 residues. J was trimmed by 2 bases and V by 4 bases; bases with no gene match: 8. Germline lookup yields CDR1 GTSNPN and CDR2 SVGIG (reference sequence). In DNA form, the CDR3 reads TGTGCCTGGACCGCCGGACAGGGATCCACAGATACGCAGTATTTT. It yields the protein CAWTAGQGSTDTQYF.

The chain is built from TRBV4-1 and TRBJ2-3, with TRBD2 matching over 10 bases. V lost 4 bases and J lost 5; bases outside the gene matches: 3. This CDR3 has 14 residues. Germline values: CDR1 MGHRA, CDR2 YSYEKL. The CDR3 is CASSPSGGGDTQYF. DNA of the CDR3: TGCGCCAGCAGCCCAAGCGGGGGGGGAGATACGCAGTATTTT.

This clone was observed a few times. This chain joins TRBV7-3 and TRBJ2-3, with D maybe TRBD2 (6 bases). V was pared by 5 bases and J by 0 bases, with 12 bases between. CDR3 length equals 15 residues. CDR1 is SGHTA and CDR2 is FQGTGA in the germline V gene. CDR3 bases: TGTGCCAGCAGCACAGGCAGCGGGAGCACAGATACGCAGTATTTT. It specifies CASSTGSGSTDTQYF.

V is TRBV11-1 and J is TRBJ2-7; 8 positions agree with TRBD1. J gave up 2 bases and V 5 bases, and 5 bases lay outside the gene matches. The germline gives CDR1 SGHAT, CDR2 FQDESV (reference sequence). The CDR3 spans 14 residues. This chain's CDR3 is CASSPGTGAYEQYF. Here the CDR3 DNA reads TGTGCCAGCAGCCCAGGGACAGGAGCCTACGAGCAGTACTTC.

This chain joins TRBV14 and TRBJ2-2; D unresolved. The CDR3 is made up of 15 amino acids. Per the germline V gene, CDR1 is SGHDN and CDR2 is FVKESK. The V and J ends lost 0 bases and 11 bases respectively, with 16 bases between them. CDR3 nucleotide sequence: TGTGCCAGCAGCCAAGATTTTATTGAAGCGAGTGAGCTGTTTTTT. This sequence encodes CASSQDFIEASELFF.

This clone was observed a handful of times. J is TRBJ2-7 and V is TRBV7-8, with D maybe TRBD1 (6 bases). Per germline, CDR1 SGHVS and CDR2 FQNEAQ. The CDR3 loop spans 15 amino acids. The germline V and J ends were trimmed by 4 bases and 4 bases, with 17 bases remaining between them. The CDR3: CASSSRRDTSYEQYF. The DNA for the CDR3 is TGTGCCAGCAGCTCACGACGGGACACCTCATACGAGCAGTACTTC.

The chain recombines TRBV19 with TRBJ2-7; 7 bases fit TRBD1. Germline trimming cut 4 bases from V and 3 bases from J; bases unmatched to any gene: 6. Germline V gene lookup returns CDR1 LNHDA and CDR2 SQIVND (reference sequence). The CDR3 has 14 residues. CDR3 coding DNA: TGTGCCAGTAGTACCCGGGACAGAATCTACGAGCAGTACTTC. Translating it yields CASSTRDRIYEQYF.

This clone occurred a few times. V and J are TRBV7-9 and TRBJ2-7, with a tentative D call TRBD2 (7 bases). Germline assignment: CDR1 SEHNR and CDR2 FQNEAQ (reference sequence). The V end lost 5 bases, the J end lost 7 bases, and 21 bases lay between the germline ends. CDR3 length: 15 amino acids. CDR3 nucleotides: TGTGCCAGCAGCCCGAGCGGGGCAGGGCAGGGGGAGCAGTACTTC. Protein product: CASSPSGAGQGEQYF.

The chain has TRBV19 and TRBJ2-7, with a possible D match to TRBD1 (5 bases). With 6 bases removed from V and 3 bases from J, the gap between germline ends came to 12 bases. The germline V gene encodes CDR1 LNHDA and CDR2 SQIVND (reference sequence). The CDR3 runs to 13 residues. CDR3 region: CASSWTPNYEQYF. CDR3 nucleotides: TGTGCCAGTAGCTGGACACCCAACTACGAGCAGTACTTC.

The J gene is TRBJ1-1, the V gene TRBV25-1, with D uncertain. V lost 7 bases, J lost 6 bases, and 9 bases lay in between. The CDR3 extends over 11 amino acids. Germline values: CDR1 MGHDK, CDR2 SYGVNS. This CDR3 reads CASTRLSEAFF. DNA of the CDR3: TGTGCCAGCACAAGACTCTCTGAAGCTTTCTTT. The whole variable domain, remainder taken from reference TRBV25-1 and TRBJ1-1, is EADIYQTPRYLVIGTGKKITLECSQTMGHDKMYWYQQDPGMELHLIHYSYGVNSTEKGDLSSESTVSRIRTEHFPLTLESARPSHTSQYLCASTRLSEAFFGQGTRLTVV.

The chain links TRBV15 to TRBJ1-6, with a tentative D call TRBD1 (5 bases). Trimming pared 7 bases from V and 8 bases from J, leaving 12 bases between. This CDR3 comprises 13 residues. Per germline, CDR1 LNHNV and CDR2 YYDKDF (reference sequence). CDR3 nucleotide sequence: TGTGCCACCACCCAGCAACAGGATTCACCCCTCCACTTT. The encoded protein is CATTQQQDSPLHF.

The genes are TRBV9 and TRBJ2-5; the match to TRBD2 covers 10 bases. V was clipped by 0 bases and J by 5 bases; unmatched bases: 4. Germline V gene lookup returns CDR1 SGDLS and CDR2 YYNGEE. The CDR3 contains 15 residues. The CDR3: CASSVGLAGAETQYF. In DNA form, the CDR3 reads TGTGCCAGCAGCGTAGGGCTAGCGGGGGCTGAGACCCAGTACTTC.

This clone has just one count. This rearrangement joins TRBV9 to TRBJ2-5, with a weak D call TRBD1 (7 bases). Trimming stripped 3 bases from V and 4 bases from J, with 13 bases between. The CDR3 sequence is 14 residues long. Looked up from germline, CDR1 is SGDLS and CDR2 is YYNGEE. CDR3 in amino acids: CASSAGGWGETQYF. In nucleotides, the CDR3 is TGTGCCAGCAGCGCAGGGGGGTGGGGAGAGACCCAGTACTTC. The whole variable domain, remainder taken from reference TRBV9 and TRBJ2-5, is DSGVTQTPKHLITATGQRVTLRCSPRSGDLSVYWYQQSLDQGLQFLIQYYNGEERAKGNILERFSAQQFPDLHSELNLSSLELGDSALYFCASSAGGWGETQYFGPGTRLLVL.

This clone has only a few counts. The chain employs TRBV18 and TRBJ1-6, with 8 bases fitting TRBD1. The V segment lost 5 bases and the J segment 7 bases; nucleotides outside the gene matches: 7. Looked up from germline, CDR1 is KGHSH and CDR2 is LQKENI. This CDR3 comprises 15 residues. This CDR3 is CASSTGQGANSPLHF. CDR3 bases: TGTGCCAGCTCAACCGGTCAGGGGGCGAATTCACCCCTCCACTTT.

Written as DNA, the CDR3 is TGTGCCAGCATGGGCGGTTGGAGGGGAGGCAATCAGCCCCAGCATTTT. It codes for CASMGGWRGGNQPQHF. The chain uses TRBV6-4 and TRBJ1-5, with D tentatively TRBD1 (5 bases). The CDR3 runs to 16 residues. Between the trimmed V and J ends, which lost 7 bases and 2 bases, there was a span of 18 bases. Germline V gene lookup returns CDR1 MRHNA and CDR2 SNTAGT.

The V gene is TRBV9, the J gene TRBJ2-2, with TRBD1 as a possible D gene (6 bases). Trimming shortened V by 3 bases and J by 1 base, and 13 bases separated the two germline ends. Germline CDR1 SGDLS, CDR2 YYNGEE. The CDR3 runs 16 residues. CDR3 nucleotide sequence: TGTGCCAGCAGCGCCGCCTTAGGGGGGAACACCGGGGAGCTGTTTTTT. This encodes CASSAALGGNTGELFF.

The genes are TRBV7-2 and TRBJ2-3, with D perhaps TRBD2 (7 bases). Trimming stripped 5 bases from V and 0 bases from J, with 18 bases between. This CDR3 region has 17 residues. Germline V lookup: CDR1 SGHTA, CDR2 FQGNSA. CDR3 residues: CASSRRGGSYSTDTQYF. The CDR3 nucleotides are TGTGCCAGCAGCCGGAGGGGGGGTTCCTATAGCACAGATACGCAGTATTTT.

This chain joins TRBV7-2 and TRBJ2-1; TRBD1 matches 8 bases. The CDR3 consists of 16 residues. The V gene's germline CDR1 is SGHTA and CDR2 FQGNSA. V dropped 4 bases and J dropped 12; count of bases not matched to a gene: 17. The CDR3 protein is CASSSPGRQGSKAQFF. The CDR3 DNA is TGTGCCAGCAGCTCTCCCGGACGACAGGGGAGCAAGGCGCAGTTCTTC.

The genes are TRBV19 and TRBJ2-7; tentatively, D is TRBD1 (6 bases). The CDR3 contains 14 residues. The V gene's germline CDR1 is LNHDA and CDR2 SQIVND (reference sequence). V shed 6 bases and J shed 7 bases, with 19 bases lying between them. CDR3 DNA: TGTGCCAGTAGCCCCGGGACAACCGTTCAAGAGCAGTACTTC. Residues: CASSPGTTVQEQYF.